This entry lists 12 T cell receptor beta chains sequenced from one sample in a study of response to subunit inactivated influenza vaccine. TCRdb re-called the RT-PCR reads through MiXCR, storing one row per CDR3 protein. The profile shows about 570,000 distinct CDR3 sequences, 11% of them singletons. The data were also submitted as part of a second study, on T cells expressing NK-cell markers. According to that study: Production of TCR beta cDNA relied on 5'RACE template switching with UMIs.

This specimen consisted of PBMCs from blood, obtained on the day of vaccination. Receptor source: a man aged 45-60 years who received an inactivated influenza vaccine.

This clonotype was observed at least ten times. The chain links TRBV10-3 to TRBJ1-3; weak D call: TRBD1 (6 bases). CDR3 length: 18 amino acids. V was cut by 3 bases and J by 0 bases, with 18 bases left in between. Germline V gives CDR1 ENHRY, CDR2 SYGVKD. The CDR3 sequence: CAISENPNRASSGNTIYF. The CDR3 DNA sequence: TGTGCCATCAGTGAAAATCCCAACAGGGCAAGCTCTGGAAACACCATATATTTT.

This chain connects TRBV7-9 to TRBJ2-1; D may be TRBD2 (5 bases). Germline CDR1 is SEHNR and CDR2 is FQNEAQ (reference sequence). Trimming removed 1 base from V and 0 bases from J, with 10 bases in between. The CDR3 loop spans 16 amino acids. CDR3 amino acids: CASSLGRASSYNEQFF. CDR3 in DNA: TGTGCCAGCAGCTTAGGGCGGGCCAGCTCCTACAATGAGCAGTTCTTC.

The CDR3 protein is CAIASTGGNQPQHF. As DNA, the CDR3 is TGTGCCATCGCGTCGACAGGGGGCAATCAGCCCCAGCATTTT. This rearrangement joins TRBV10-3 to TRBJ1-5; 8 bases are a match to TRBD1. The CDR3 sequence is 14 residues long. Looked up from germline, CDR1 is ENHRY and CDR2 is SYGVKD. V dropped 8 bases and J dropped 2; count of bases not matched to a gene: 5.

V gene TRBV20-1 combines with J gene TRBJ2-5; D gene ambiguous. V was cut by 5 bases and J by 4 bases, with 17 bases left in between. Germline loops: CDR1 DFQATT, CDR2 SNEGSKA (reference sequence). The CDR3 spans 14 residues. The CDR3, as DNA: TGCAGTGCTGGGCCTGGGTGGTATGGAGAGACCCAGTACTTC. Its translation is CSAGPGWYGETQYF.

The CDR3 reads CASSLSGSNTGELFF. The CDR3, as DNA: TGCGCCAGCAGCTTATCAGGGTCCAACACCGGGGAGCTGTTTTTT. The rearrangement uses TRBV5-1 and TRBJ2-2; the D gene is possibly TRBD1 (5 bases). The CDR3 spans 15 residues. V was shortened by 2 bases and J by 2 bases, with 10 bases between the two germline ends. The V gene's germline CDR1 is SGHRS and CDR2 YFSETQ.

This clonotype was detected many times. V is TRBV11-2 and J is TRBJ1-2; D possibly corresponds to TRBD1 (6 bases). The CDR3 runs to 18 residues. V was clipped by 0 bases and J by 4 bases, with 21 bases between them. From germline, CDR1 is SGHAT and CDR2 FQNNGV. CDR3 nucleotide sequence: TGTGCCAGCAGCTTAGATGGAATAGGGCAGACAGGTGGCTATGGCTACACCTTC. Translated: CASSLDGIGQTGGYGYTF.

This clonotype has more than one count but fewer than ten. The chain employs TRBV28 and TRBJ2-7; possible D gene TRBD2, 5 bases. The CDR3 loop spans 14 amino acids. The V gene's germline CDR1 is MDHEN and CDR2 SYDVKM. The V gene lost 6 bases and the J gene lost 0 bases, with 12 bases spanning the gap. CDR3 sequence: CASRRVSGSYEQYF. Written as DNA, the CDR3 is TGTGCCAGCAGGCGTGTGAGCGGCTCCTACGAGCAGTACTTC. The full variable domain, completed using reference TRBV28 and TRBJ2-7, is DVKVTQSSRYLVKRTGEKVFLECVQDMDHENMFWYRQDPGLGLRLIYFSYDVKMKEKGDIPEGYSVSREKKERFSLILESASTNQTSMYLCASRRVSGSYEQYFGPGTRLTVT.

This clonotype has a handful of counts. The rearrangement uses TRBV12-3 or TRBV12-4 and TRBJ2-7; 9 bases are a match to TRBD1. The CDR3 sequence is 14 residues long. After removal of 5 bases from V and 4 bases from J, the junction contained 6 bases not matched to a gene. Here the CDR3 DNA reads TGTGCCAGCAGTGGGGACAGGGATTGGTACGAGCAGTACTTC. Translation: CASSGDRDWYEQYF.

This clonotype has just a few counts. The CDR3 is CASSFIGETANTGELFF. Written as DNA, the CDR3 is TGTGCCAGCAGTTTTATCGGTGAAACCGCGAACACCGGGGAGCTGTTTTTT. The chain uses TRBV12-3 or TRBV12-4 and TRBJ2-2, with D uncertain. This CDR3 has 17 amino acids. Trimming removed 3 bases from V and 0 bases from J, with 14 bases in between.

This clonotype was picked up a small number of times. Written as DNA, the CDR3 is TGTGCCAGCAGCCCGGGACTAGCGGGAGGAGCGCAAGAGACCCAGTACTTC. Amino acid sequence: CASSPGLAGGAQETQYF. V usage is TRBV3-1 and J usage is TRBJ2-5, with 15 positions matching TRBD2. Germline V gives CDR1 LGHDT, CDR2 YNNKEL (reference sequence). The CDR3 has 17 residues. Losses at the gene ends were 4 bases for V and 2 bases for J; bases not matched to a gene: 5.

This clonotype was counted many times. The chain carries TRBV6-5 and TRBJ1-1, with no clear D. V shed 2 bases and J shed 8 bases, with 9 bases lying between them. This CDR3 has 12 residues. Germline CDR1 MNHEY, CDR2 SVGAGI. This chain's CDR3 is CASSYTGQEAFF. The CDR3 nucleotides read TGTGCCAGCAGTTACACCGGCCAGGAAGCTTTCTTT.

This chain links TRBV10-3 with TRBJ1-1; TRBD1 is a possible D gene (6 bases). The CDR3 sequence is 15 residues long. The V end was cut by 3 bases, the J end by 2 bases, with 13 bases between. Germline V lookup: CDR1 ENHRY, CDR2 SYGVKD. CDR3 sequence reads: CAISDPAGQNTEAFF. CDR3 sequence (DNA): TGTGCCATCAGTGACCCGGCGGGACAAAACACTGAAGCTTTCTTT.